This TCR beta chain came from a study of neurological immune-mediated disorders. 5'RACE with 10-nucleotide random UMIs produced the cDNA. TCRdb called the 5' RACE reads again in MiXCR, with one record for every CDR3 protein. The sample has tens of thousands of distinct CDR3 sequences; 16% are singletons. The study, taken as a whole, reports: Private repertoires in all groups were suggested, as expanded clones shared no CDR3 amino acid sequences across subjects.

Time point: technical triplicate 3. CD4+ or CD8+ T cells at a count of some 900,000 served as input for the sorted libraries. Trimming took 5 bases from V and 8 from J, leaving 12 bases between them. This CDR3 is 12 amino acids long. Per germline, CDR1 SGHVS and CDR2 FNYEAQ. This clonotype was found many times. Its antigen is unknown. Sequenced material: CD4+ T cells from blood. This clonotype originated in a female donor with HTLV-1-associated myelopathy (HAM/TSP). The chain joins TRBV7-6 to TRBJ2-5; D is possibly TRBD1 (5 bases). CDR3 sequence reads: CASSPGASTQYF. CDR3 sequence (DNA): TGTGCCAGCAGCCCTGGGGCCAGCACCCAGTACTTC.